Below, 17 T cell receptor beta chains from the same sample are listed, as sequenced in a study of shared clonotypes between healthy human individuals. Data came from immunoSEQ multiplex PCR; TCRdb stores just in-frame clones and leaves some out. The sample yields approximately 1.5 million clones, approximately 98.5% seen once. Material: naive CD4+ T cells sorted from blood. Indicated subset: CD45RA+ positively selected. Receptor source: a man younger than 45 in good health.

This rearrangement joins TRBV5-5 to TRBJ2-7, with a possible D match to TRBD1 (6 bases). Trimming cost V 4 bases and J 2 bases, with 16 bases left between them. The CDR3 is made up of 15 amino acids. Germline V gene lookup returns CDR1 SGHKS and CDR2 YYEKEE (reference sequence). CDR3 sequence (DNA): TGTGCCAGCAGCCCCCGGACAGAGTATGCCTACGAGCAGTACTTC. Protein product: CASSPRTEYAYEQYF.

The V call is TRBV7-8, the J call TRBJ1-1; no definite D call. CDR1 and CDR2 from the germline V gene are SGHVS and FQNEAQ. This CDR3 has 13 residues. Trimming took off 8 bases at V and 3 bases at J, with 13 bases between the two ends. CDR3 bases: TGTGCCAGCTTAAAGACCGACTACACTGAAGCTTTCTTT. Its protein product is CASLKTDYTEAFF.

This clone is a singleton in its sample. This chain uses TRBV28 with TRBJ2-1; 10 bases line up with TRBD2. Germline CDR1 is MDHEN and CDR2 is SYDVKM. V dropped 6 bases and J dropped 3; count of bases not matched to a gene: 11. The CDR3 loop spans 17 amino acids. Here the CDR3 DNA reads TGTGCCAGCAGCCTCTCGGAAGCGGGAGGGTTCTACAATGAGCAGTTCTTC. This translates into CASSLSEAGGFYNEQFF.

The rearrangement links TRBV14 to TRBJ1-2, with unresolved D. Germline CDR1 and CDR2: SGHDN and FVKESK. The CDR3 has 13 residues. Trimming shortened V by 4 bases and J by 5 bases, and 11 bases separated the two germline ends. The CDR3 reads CASSRGLPYGYTF. Written as DNA, the CDR3 is TGTGCCAGCAGCCGAGGACTACCGTATGGCTACACCTTC.

This chain joins TRBV19 and TRBJ2-1; D may correspond to TRBD1 or TRBD2 (5 bases each). Per the germline V gene, CDR1 is LNHDA and CDR2 is SQIVND (reference sequence). The germline V and J ends were trimmed by 3 bases and 3 bases, with 15 bases remaining between them. The length of the CDR3 is 16 residues. The CDR3 region is CASSIWDGNFYNEQFF. Here the CDR3 DNA reads TGTGCCAGTAGTATTTGGGACGGGAATTTCTACAATGAGCAGTTCTTC.

The chain couples TRBV5-4 to TRBJ2-3; possibly TRBD2 for D (5 bases). The CDR3 has 18 residues. V lost 0 bases and J lost 1, with 18 bases in between. Germline CDR1 is SGHNT and CDR2 is YYREEE (reference sequence). The CDR3 spells CASSLGWRGREGTDTQYF. The CDR3 nucleotides read TGTGCCAGCAGCTTGGGATGGAGAGGGAGAGAGGGCACAGATACGCAGTATTTT.

In this sample, this clone turned up once. This chain links TRBV19 with TRBJ2-7; TRBD1 agrees at 8 bases. Trimming cost V 4 bases and J 6 bases; bases outside gene matches: 2. The CDR3 spans 12 residues. CDR1 and CDR2 from the germline V gene are LNHDA and SQIVND (reference sequence). The CDR3 region has the DNA TGTGCCAGTAGTAATACAGGGGGCGAGCAGTACTTC. Protein sequence: CASSNTGGEQYF.

This sequence joins TRBV20-1 and TRBJ2-1; unclear D gene. V lost 3 bases, J lost 7 bases, and 7 bases lay in between. Germline lookup yields CDR1 DFQATT and CDR2 SNEGSKA (reference sequence). The CDR3 length is 11 residues. The CDR3 sequence is CSASHRNEQFF. In DNA, the CDR3 is TGCAGTGCTAGTCACCGGAATGAGCAGTTCTTC.

The J gene is TRBJ2-3, the V gene TRBV6-1; 7 bases fit TRBD2. V shed 2 bases, J shed 4 bases, and the junction held 6 bases outside the gene matches. The CDR3 sequence is 15 residues long. Germline loops: CDR1 MNHNS, CDR2 SASEGT. CDR3 in amino acids: CASSEISGMPDTQYF. The CDR3 DNA follows: TGTGCCAGCAGTGAAATCAGCGGGATGCCAGATACGCAGTATTTT.

V and J are TRBV10-3 and TRBJ2-1; D might be TRBD2 (6 bases). The V end was cut by 11 bases, the J end by 2 bases, with 16 bases between. Germline CDR1 ENHRY, CDR2 SYGVKD. The CDR3 loop spans 14 amino acids. The CDR3 loop is CASKFGEAYNEQFF. The DNA for the CDR3 is TGTGCCTCAAAATTCGGGGAGGCCTACAATGAGCAGTTCTTC.

This rearrangement joins TRBV27 to TRBJ1-1; 9 nucleotides agree with TRBD1. V was pared by 2 bases and J by 7 bases, with 5 bases of the junction left unmatched. CDR1 MNHEY and CDR2 SMNVEV come from the germline V gene (reference sequence). This CDR3 contains 14 residues. The CDR3 region has the DNA TGTGCCAGCAGTTTAATTCCGGGACAGGGTGAAGCTTTCTTT. Translated: CASSLIPGQGEAFF.

This chain joins TRBV29-1 and TRBJ1-1; 7 bases are shared with TRBD1. The CDR3 runs 13 residues. Germline assignment: CDR1 SQVTM and CDR2 ANQGSEA. Trimming at V came to 4 bases and at J to 2 bases, leaving 4 bases not matched to a gene. CDR3 region: CSVVPGGNTEAFF. The CDR3 coding sequence is TGCAGCGTTGTCCCAGGGGGAAACACTGAAGCTTTCTTT.

This chain uses TRBV2 with TRBJ2-7; possibly TRBD2 for D (6 bases). Germline V CDR1 and CDR2: SNHLY, FYNNEI. There are 15 residues in the CDR3. V dropped 0 bases and J dropped 2 bases, with 11 bases sitting between them. DNA of the CDR3: TGTGCCAGCAGTGAAGCGGGACTTCCAGCCTACGAGCAGTACTTC. It translates to CASSEAGLPAYEQYF. Full variable domain (rest looked up from reference TRBV2 and TRBJ2-7): EPEVTQTPSHQVTQMGQEVILRCVPISNHLYFYWYRQILGQKVEFLVSFYNNEISEKSEIFDDQFSVERPDGSNFTLKIRSTKLEDSAMYFCASSEAGLPAYEQYFGPGTRLTVT.

The chain recombines TRBV19 with TRBJ1-3; no clear D gene. The CDR3 is 10 residues long. CDR1 and CDR2 (germline): LNHDA, SQIVND (reference sequence). With 7 bases removed from V and 4 bases from J, the gap between germline ends came to 2 bases. The CDR3 nucleotides are TGTGCCAGTAACGGAAACACCATATATTTT. This codes for CASNGNTIYF.

In this sample, this clone turned up once. V is TRBV20-1 and J is TRBJ2-3; D gene unclear. This CDR3 is built from 10 residues. V was pared by 6 bases and J by 8 bases, with 9 bases between. Per the germline V gene, CDR1 is DFQATT and CDR2 is SNEGSKA (reference sequence). CDR3 nucleotide sequence: TGCAGTGCAGCTCTGAGTACGCAGTATTTT. This sequence encodes CSAALSTQYF.

V gene TRBV5-1 combines with J gene TRBJ2-1; possibly TRBD2 for D (6 bases). Trimming pared 3 bases from V and 5 bases from J, leaving 15 bases between. This CDR3 has 15 amino acids. CDR1 is SGHRS and CDR2 is YFSETQ in the germline V gene. As DNA, the CDR3 is TGCGCCAGCAGCTCGGGACTCGGAGTAAACAATGAGCAGTTCTTC. This sequence encodes CASSSGLGVNNEQFF.

This sequence joins TRBV18 and TRBJ2-3; D uncertain. Germline values: CDR1 KGHSH, CDR2 LQKENI. Trimming shortened V by 2 bases and J by 6 bases, and 0 bases separated the two germline ends. The CDR3 spans 10 residues. CDR3 protein: CASSPDTQYF. The DNA for the CDR3 is TGTGCCAGCTCACCAGATACGCAGTATTTT. The whole variable domain, remainder taken from reference TRBV18 and TRBJ2-3, is NAGVMQNPRHLVRRRGQEARLRCSPMKGHSHVYWYRQLPEEGLKFMVYLQKENIIDESGMPKERFSAEFPKEGPSILRIQQVVRGDSAAYFCASSPDTQYFGPGTRLTVL.